This T cell receptor (beta chain) was sequenced during a study of regulatory T cells in long-lasting Graves disease. V was pared by 4 bases and J by 5 bases, with 17 bases of the junction left unmatched. The CDR3 is 18 residues long. CDR1 and CDR2 (germline): SGHVS, FNYEAQ. Investigators prepared the TCR beta libraries by applying iRepertoire HTBI primers and Arm-PCR of CDR3 regions. MiXCR was run by TCRdb on the multiplex PCR reads, yielding one entry per CDR3 protein. The table includes approximately 400,000 distinct CDR3 sequences, 23% detected once. The time point is: persistent/refractory GD, antithyroid drugs over 5 years with positive TRAb. Isolated PBMC RNA provided the starting material for the TCR library.

V and J are TRBV7-6 and TRBJ2-1; 7 bases line up with TRBD2. The specimen comprised peripheral blood mononuclear cells (PBMCs), sampled when the disease was refractory, from a patient treated with antithyroid drugs. This receptor was taken from a middle-aged woman with Graves disease. CDR3 in DNA: TGTGCCAGCAGCTCCGTTTTCCGAGGACTAGATGAAAACAATGAGCAGTTCTTC. Translation gives CASSSVFRGLDENNEQFF.